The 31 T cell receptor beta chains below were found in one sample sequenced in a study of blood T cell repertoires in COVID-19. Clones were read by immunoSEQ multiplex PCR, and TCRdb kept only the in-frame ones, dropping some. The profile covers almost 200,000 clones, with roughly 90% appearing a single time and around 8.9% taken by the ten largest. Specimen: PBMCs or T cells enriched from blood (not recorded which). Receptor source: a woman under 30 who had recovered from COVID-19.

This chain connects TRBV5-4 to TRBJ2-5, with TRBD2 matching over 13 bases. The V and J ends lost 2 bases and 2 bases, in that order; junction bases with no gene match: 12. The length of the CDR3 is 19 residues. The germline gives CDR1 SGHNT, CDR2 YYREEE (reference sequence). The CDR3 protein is CASSLERLAGGPLQETQYF. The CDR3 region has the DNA TGTGCCAGCAGCTTAGAAAGACTAGCGGGGGGCCCGCTGCAAGAGACCCAGTACTTC.

The CDR3 here is CASSEVGVFSYEQYF. The CDR3 DNA follows: TGTGCCAGCAGTGAAGTAGGAGTTTTCTCCTACGAGCAGTACTTC. The chain carries TRBV6-1 and TRBJ2-7; D is ambiguous. Looked up from germline, CDR1 is MNHNS and CDR2 is SASEGT. The germline V and J ends were trimmed by 1 base and 0 bases, with 10 bases remaining between them. The CDR3 is 15 residues long.

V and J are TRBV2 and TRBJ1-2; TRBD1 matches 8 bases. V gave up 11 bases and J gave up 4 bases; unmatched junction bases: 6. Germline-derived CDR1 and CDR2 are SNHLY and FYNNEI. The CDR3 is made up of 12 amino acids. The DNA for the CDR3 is TGTGCCGGAGGACAGGGAGCCTATGGCTACACCTTC. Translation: CAGGQGAYGYTF.

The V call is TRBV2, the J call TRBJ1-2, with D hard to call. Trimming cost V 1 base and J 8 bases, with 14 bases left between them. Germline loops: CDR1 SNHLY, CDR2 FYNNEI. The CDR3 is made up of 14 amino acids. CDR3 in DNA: TGTGCCAGCAGTGAAGGGCCAGCAGGAAGGGGCTACACCTTC. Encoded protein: CASSEGPAGRGYTF.

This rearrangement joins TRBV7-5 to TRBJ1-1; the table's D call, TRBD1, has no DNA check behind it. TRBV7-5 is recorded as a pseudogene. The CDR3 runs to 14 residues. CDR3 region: CARSWGPGVTEAFF. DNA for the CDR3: TGTGCCAGAAGCTGGGGACCAGGGGTGACTGAAGCTTTCTTT.

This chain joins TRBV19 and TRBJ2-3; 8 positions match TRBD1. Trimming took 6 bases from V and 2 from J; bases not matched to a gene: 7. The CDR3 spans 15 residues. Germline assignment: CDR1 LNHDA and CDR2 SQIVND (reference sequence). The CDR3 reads CASRDWTGLTDTQYF. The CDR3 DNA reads TGTGCCAGTAGGGACTGGACAGGGCTCACAGATACGCAGTATTTT.

The CDR3 region is CSVEQYTDTQYF. The CDR3 DNA reads as TGCAGCGTTGAACAGTACACAGATACGCAGTATTTT. The V gene is TRBV29-1, the J gene TRBJ2-3; D is ambiguous. The germline V gene encodes CDR1 SQVTM and CDR2 ANQGSEA. The length of the CDR3 is 12 residues. The V and J ends lost 2 bases and 2 bases respectively, with 5 bases between them.

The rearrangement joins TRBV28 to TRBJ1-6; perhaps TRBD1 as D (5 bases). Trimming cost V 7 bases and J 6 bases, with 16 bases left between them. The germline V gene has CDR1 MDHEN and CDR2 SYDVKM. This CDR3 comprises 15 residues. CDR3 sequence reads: CASTPEEGRNSPLHF. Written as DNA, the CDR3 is TGTGCCAGCACCCCGGAGGAGGGGCGTAATTCACCCCTCCACTTT.

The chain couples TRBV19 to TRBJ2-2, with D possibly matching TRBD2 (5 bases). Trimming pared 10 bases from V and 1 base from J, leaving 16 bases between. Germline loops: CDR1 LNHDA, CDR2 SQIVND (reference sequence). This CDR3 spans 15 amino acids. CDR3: CATSEGLLNTGELFF. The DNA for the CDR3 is TGTGCCACCTCCGAAGGACTCTTGAACACCGGGGAGCTGTTTTTT.

The CDR3 sequence is CSVELTGGTRNEQFF. CDR3 nucleotide sequence: TGCAGCGTCGAACTGACAGGTGGCACCCGCAATGAGCAGTTCTTC. This rearrangement joins TRBV29-1 to TRBJ2-1, with TRBD1 as a possible D gene (6 bases). From germline, CDR1 is SQVTM and CDR2 ANQGSEA. The CDR3 consists of 15 residues. V lost 6 bases, J lost 6 bases, and 21 bases lay in between.

This CDR3 is CASSPVGGVYEQYF. For the CDR3, the DNA is TGTGCCAGCAGTCCCGTAGGGGGGGTCTACGAGCAGTACTTC. This rearrangement joins TRBV28 to TRBJ2-7; D possibly corresponds to TRBD2 (7 bases). V lost 5 bases, J lost 3 bases, and 14 bases lay in between. From germline, CDR1 is MDHEN and CDR2 SYDVKM. The CDR3 is 14 residues long. Looking up the rest from reference TRBV28 and TRBJ2-7 gives the full variable domain: DVKVTQSSRYLVKRTGEKVFLECVQDMDHENMFWYRQDPGLGLRLIYFSYDVKMKEKGDIPEGYSVSREKKERFSLILESASTNQTSMYLCASSPVGGVYEQYFGPGTRLTVT.

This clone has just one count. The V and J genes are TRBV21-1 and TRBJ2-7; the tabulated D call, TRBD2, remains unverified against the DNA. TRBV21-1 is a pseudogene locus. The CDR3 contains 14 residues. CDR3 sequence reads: CASSVPGEKREQYF. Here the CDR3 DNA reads TGTGCCAGCAGCGTGCCGGGAGAAAAAAGGGAGCAGTACTTC.

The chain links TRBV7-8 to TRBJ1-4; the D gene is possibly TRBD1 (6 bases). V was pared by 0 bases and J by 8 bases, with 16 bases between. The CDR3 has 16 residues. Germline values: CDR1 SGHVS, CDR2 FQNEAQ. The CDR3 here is CASSLARRRGKEKLFF. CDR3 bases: TGTGCCAGCAGCTTAGCGCGGCGCAGGGGTAAGGAAAAACTGTTTTTT. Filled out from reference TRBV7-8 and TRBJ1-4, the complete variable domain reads GAGVSQSPRYKVAKRGQDVALRCDPISGHVSLFWYQQALGQGPEFLTYFQNEAQLDKSGLPSDRFFAERPEGSVSTLKIQRTQQEDSAVYLCASSLARRRGKEKLFFGSGTQLSVL.

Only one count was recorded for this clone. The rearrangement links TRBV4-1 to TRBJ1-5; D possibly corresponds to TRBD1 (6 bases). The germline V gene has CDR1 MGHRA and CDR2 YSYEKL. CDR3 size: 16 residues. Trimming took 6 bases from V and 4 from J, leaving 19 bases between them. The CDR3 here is CASSLVGGVGNQPQHF. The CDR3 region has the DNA TGCGCCAGCAGTCTAGTAGGGGGAGTGGGGAATCAGCCCCAGCATTTT.

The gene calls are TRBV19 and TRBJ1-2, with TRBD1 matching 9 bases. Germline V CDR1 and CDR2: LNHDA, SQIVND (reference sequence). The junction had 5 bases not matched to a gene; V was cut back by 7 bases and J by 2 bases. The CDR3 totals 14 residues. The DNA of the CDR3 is TGTGCCAGTAACAGGGGGCTTCTGAACTATGGCTACACCTTC. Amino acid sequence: CASNRGLLNYGYTF. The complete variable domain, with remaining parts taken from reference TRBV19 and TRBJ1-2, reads DGGITQSPKYLFRKEGQNVTLSCEQNLNHDAMYWYRQDPGQGLRLIYYSQIVNDFQKGDIAEGYSVSREKKESFPLTVTSAQKNPTAFYLCASNRGLLNYGYTFGSGTRLTVV.

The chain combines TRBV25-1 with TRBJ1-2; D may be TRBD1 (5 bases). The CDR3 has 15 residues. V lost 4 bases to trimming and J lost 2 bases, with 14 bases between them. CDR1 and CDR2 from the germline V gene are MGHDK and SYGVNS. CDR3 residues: CASSGTQGWNYGYTF. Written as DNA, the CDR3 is TGTGCCAGCAGTGGCACTCAGGGTTGGAACTATGGCTACACCTTC.

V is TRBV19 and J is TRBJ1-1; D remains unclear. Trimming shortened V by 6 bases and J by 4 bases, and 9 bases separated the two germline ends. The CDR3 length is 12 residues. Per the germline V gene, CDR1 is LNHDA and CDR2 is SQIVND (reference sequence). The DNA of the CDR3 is TGTGCCAGTAGGTCGGGAGGCACTGAAGCTTTCTTT. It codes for CASRSGGTEAFF.

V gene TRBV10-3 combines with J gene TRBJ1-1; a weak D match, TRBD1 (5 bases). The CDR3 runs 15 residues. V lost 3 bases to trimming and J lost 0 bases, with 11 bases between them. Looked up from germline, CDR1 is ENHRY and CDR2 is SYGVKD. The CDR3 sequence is CAISDGLGLNTEAFF. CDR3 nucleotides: TGTGCCATCAGTGATGGCCTGGGGCTGAACACTGAAGCTTTCTTT.

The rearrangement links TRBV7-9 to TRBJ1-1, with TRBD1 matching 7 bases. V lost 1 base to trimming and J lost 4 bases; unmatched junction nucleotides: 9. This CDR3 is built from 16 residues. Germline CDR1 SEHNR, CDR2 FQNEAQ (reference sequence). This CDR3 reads CASSLGVGGGSTEAFF. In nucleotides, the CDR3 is TGTGCCAGCAGCTTAGGGGTAGGGGGCGGAAGCACTGAAGCTTTCTTT.

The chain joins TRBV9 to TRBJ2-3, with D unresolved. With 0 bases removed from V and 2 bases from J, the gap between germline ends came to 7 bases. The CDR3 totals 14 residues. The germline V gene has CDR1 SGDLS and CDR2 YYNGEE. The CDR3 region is CASSVARNTDTQYF. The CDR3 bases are TGTGCCAGCAGCGTAGCCCGTAACACAGATACGCAGTATTTT.

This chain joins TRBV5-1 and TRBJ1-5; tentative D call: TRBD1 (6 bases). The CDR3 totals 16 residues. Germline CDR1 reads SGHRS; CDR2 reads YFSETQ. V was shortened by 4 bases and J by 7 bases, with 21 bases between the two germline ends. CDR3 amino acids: CASSRLIRGGIQPQHF. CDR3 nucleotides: TGCGCCAGCAGCCGGCTTATCAGGGGCGGCATACAGCCCCAGCATTTT.

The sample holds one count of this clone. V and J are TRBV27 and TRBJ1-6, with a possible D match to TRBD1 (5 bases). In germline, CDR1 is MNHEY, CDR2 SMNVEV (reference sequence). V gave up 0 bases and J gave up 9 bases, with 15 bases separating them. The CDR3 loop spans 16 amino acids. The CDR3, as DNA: TGTGCCAGCAGTTTATCGCGGGACTATCGTGCTTCACCCCTCCACTTT. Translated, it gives CASSLSRDYRASPLHF.

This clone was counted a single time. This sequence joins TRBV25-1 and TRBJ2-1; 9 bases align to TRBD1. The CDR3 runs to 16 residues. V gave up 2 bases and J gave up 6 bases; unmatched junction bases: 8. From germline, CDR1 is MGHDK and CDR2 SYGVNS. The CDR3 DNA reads TGTGCCAGCAGTGAAGCCGGGACAGGGAGAGGCAATGAGCAGTTCTTC. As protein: CASSEAGTGRGNEQFF. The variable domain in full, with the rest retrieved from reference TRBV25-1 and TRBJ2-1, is EADIYQTPRYLVIGTGKKITLECSQTMGHDKMYWYQQDPGMELHLIHYSYGVNSTEKGDLSSESTVSRIRTEHFPLTLESARPSHTSQYLCASSEAGTGRGNEQFFGPGTRLTVL.

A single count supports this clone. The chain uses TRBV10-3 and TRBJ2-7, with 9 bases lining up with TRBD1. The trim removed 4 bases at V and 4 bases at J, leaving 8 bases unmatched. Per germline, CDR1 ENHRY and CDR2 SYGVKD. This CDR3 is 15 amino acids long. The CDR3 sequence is CAISVGTGNAYEQYF. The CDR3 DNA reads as TGTGCCATCAGTGTCGGGACAGGGAATGCGTACGAGCAGTACTTC.

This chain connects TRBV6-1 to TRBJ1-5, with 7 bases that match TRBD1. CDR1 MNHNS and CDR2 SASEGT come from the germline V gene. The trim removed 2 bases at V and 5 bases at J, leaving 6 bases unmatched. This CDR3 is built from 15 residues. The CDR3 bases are TGTGCCAGCAGTGAACTTCTAACAGGGGATCAGCCCCAGCATTTT. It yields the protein CASSELLTGDQPQHF.

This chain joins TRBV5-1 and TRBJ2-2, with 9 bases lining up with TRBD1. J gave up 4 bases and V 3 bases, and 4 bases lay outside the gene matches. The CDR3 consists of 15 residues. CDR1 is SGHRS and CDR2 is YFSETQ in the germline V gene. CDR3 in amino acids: CASSYRDRVTGELFF. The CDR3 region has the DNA TGCGCCAGCAGCTACCGGGACAGGGTCACCGGGGAGCTGTTTTTT.

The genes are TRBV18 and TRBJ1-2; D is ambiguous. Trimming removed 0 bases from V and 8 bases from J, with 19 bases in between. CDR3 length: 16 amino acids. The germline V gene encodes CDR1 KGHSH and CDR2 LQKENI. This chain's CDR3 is CASSPPSRKPESGYTF. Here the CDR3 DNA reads TGTGCCAGCTCACCACCGTCGAGGAAGCCGGAAAGCGGCTACACCTTC.

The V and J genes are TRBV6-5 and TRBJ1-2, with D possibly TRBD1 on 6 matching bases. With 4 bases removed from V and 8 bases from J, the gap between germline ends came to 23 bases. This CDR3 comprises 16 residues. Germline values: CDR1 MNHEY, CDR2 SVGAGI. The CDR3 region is CASSSSNQGFLRGYTF. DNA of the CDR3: TGTGCCAGCAGTTCTAGCAATCAGGGGTTTTTGCGAGGCTACACCTTC.

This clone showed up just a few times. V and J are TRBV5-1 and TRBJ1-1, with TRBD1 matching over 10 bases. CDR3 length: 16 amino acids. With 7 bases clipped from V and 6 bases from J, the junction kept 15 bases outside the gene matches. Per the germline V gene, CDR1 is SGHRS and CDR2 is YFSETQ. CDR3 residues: CASLKGTGASGAEAFF. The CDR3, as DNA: TGCGCCAGCCTAAAGGGGACAGGGGCTAGCGGGGCTGAAGCTTTCTTT.

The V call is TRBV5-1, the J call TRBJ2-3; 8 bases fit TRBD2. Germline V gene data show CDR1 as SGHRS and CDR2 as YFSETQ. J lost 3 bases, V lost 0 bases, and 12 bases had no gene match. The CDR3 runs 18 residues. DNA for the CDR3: TGCGCCAGCAGCTTGGCCACGGCGGGAGGTACAGGAACAGATACGCAGTATTTT. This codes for CASSLATAGGTGTDTQYF.

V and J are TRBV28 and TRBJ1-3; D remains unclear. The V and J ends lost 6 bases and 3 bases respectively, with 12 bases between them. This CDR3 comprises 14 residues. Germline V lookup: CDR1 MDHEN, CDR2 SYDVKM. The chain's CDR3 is CASSRNDYGNTIYF. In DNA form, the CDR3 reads TGTGCCAGCAGCCGAAACGACTATGGAAACACCATATATTTT.